A selection of T cell receptor beta chains follows, all from one sample in a study of T cell responses to AZD1222 COVID-19 vaccine. Sequencing was performed with immunoSEQ multiplex PCR; in TCRdb, only in-frame clones are kept and a portion is missing. Counted here are around 70,000 clones, approximately 90% occurring once; the ten biggest clones make up 1% to 1.5%. Sequencing used peripheral blood, obtained 28 days after the second AZD1222 dose. These receptors were taken from an adult who received the AZD1222 COVID-19 vaccine. Both conserved end residues are part of each CDR3. The order of the fields is J gene, clone size, D gene, V gene, CDR3 protein, CDR3 DNA. The D gene is left open where the match is weak. Size values are once, few and many counts, or a class for expanded clones, and some rows have none.

>TRBJ1-2|-|TRBD1|TRBV3-1/TRBV3-2
CASSQDRGTVRWGGYGYTF
TGTGCCAGCAGCCAAGACCGGGGGACAGTCAGGTGGGGTGGATATGGCTACACCTTC
>TRBJ1-6|-|-|TRBV6-5
CASRTVVSNLHF
TGTGCCAGCAGAACGGTGGTATCGAACCTCCACTTT
>TRBJ2-3|-|-|TRBV21-1
CASSPWDRCSTDTQYF
TGTGCCAGCAGCCCTTGGGACAGGTGTAGCACAGATACGCAGTATTTT
>TRBJ2-1|-|-|TRBV6-6
CASSYGRYNEQFF
TGTGCCAGCAGTTACGGCAGATACAATGAGCAGTTCTTC
>TRBJ2-2|once|-|TRBV7-9
CASRSIANTGELFF
TGTGCCAGCAGATCGATAGCGAACACCGGGGAGCTGTTTTTT
>TRBJ1-4|few|-|TRBV20-1
CSARANEKLFF
TGCAGTGCTAGGGCTAATGAAAAACTGTTTTTT
>TRBJ2-1|-|TRBD2|TRBV7-2
CASSIHSGHPSNEQFF
TGTGCCAGCAGTATTCATAGCGGGCACCCCTCCAATGAGCAGTTCTTC
>TRBJ1-4|-|-|TRBV7-9
CASKPSATNEKLFF
TGTGCCAGCAAGCCCTCTGCAACTAATGAAAAACTGTTTTTT
>TRBJ1-5|-|-|TRBV2
CASSASTGNQPQHF
TGTGCCAGCAGCGCCAGTACAGGCAATCAGCCCCAGCATTTT
>TRBJ1-6|-|-|TRBV21-1
CASSKPDRPYNSPLHF
TGTGCCAGCAGCAAACCGGACAGGCCGTATAATTCACCCCTCCACTTT
>TRBJ1-4|-|TRBD1|TRBV19
CASKGTGGREEKLFF
TGTGCCAGTAAAGGGACAGGGGGCCGAGAAGAAAAACTGTTTTTT
>TRBJ2-7|-|TRBD2|TRBV10-1
CASSETRLAGVEQYF
TGCGCCAGCAGTGAGACCCGACTAGCGGGAGTCGAGCAGTACTTC
>TRBJ1-2|-|TRBD1|TRBV7-8
CASSLMGQMGYGYTF
TGTGCCAGCAGCTTAATGGGACAGATGGGCTATGGCTACACCTTC
>TRBJ1-1|-|-|TRBV6-5
CASYNTGNTEAFF
TGTGCCAGCTATAACACGGGGAACACTGAAGCTTTCTTT
>TRBJ2-3|-|-|TRBV25-1
CASSRSGADTQYF
TGTGCCAGCAGCCGTTCGGGGGCAGATACGCAGTATTTT
>TRBJ1-3|once|-|TRBV18
CASSPPSLGSSGNTIYF
TGTGCCAGCTCACCACCGTCTCTTGGAAGCTCTGGAAACACCATATATTTT
>TRBJ2-7|-|-|TRBV19
CASSDRDGGRSYEQYF
TGTGCCAGTAGTGACCGGGACGGGGGCCGCTCCTACGAGCAGTACTTC
>TRBJ1-5|-|TRBD1|TRBV30
CAWSFPGQFNQPQHF
TGTGCCTGGAGTTTTCCGGGACAGTTCAATCAGCCCCAGCATTTT
>TRBJ1-1|-|-|TRBV18
CASSPRRGWTEAFF
TGTGCCAGCTCGCCAAGAAGGGGGTGGACTGAAGCTTTCTTT
>TRBJ1-4|-|TRBD1|TRBV27
CASSLTGGNEKLFF
TGTGCCAGCAGTTTAACAGGGGGAAATGAAAAACTGTTTTTT
>TRBJ2-3|-|TRBD1|TRBV9
CASSIGTGSDTQYF
TGTGCCAGCAGCATCGGGACAGGCTCTGATACGCAGTATTTT
>TRBJ2-2|-|TRBD2|TRBV29-1
CSALGLAGLNTGELFF
TGCAGCGCCCTCGGACTAGCGGGATTGAACACCGGGGAGCTGTTTTTT
>TRBJ2-7|-|-|TRBV5-4
CASSLISGYEQYF
TGTGCCAGCAGCTTGATCAGCGGATACGAGCAGTACTTC
>TRBJ2-3|-|TRBD1|TRBV6-5
CASRIDRASTDTQYF
TGTGCCAGCAGGATCGACAGGGCTAGCACAGATACGCAGTATTTT
>TRBJ2-7|-|-|TRBV6-5
CASSRQFSSSYEQYF
TGTGCCAGCAGCCGACAGTTCTCCAGCTCCTACGAGCAGTACTTC
>TRBJ1-1|-|TRBD1|TRBV7-6
CASSTGGAGTEAFF
TGTGCCAGCAGCACAGGGGGCGCGGGCACTGAAGCTTTCTTT
>TRBJ2-1|-|-|TRBV5-5
CASSYMTGNNEQFF
TGTGCCAGCAGCTACATGACGGGCAACAATGAGCAGTTCTTC
>TRBJ1-1|-|-|TRBV7-9
CASSESREAFF
TGTGCCAGCAGTGAGAGCAGAGAAGCTTTCTTT
>TRBJ1-2|-|-|TRBV14
CASSQDLGRNYGYTF
TGTGCCAGCAGCCAAGATCTTGGGAGAAACTATGGCTACACCTTC
>TRBJ2-2|-|-|TRBV29-1
CSANRVTGELFF
TGCAGCGCCAATCGGGTAACCGGGGAGCTGTTTTTT
>TRBJ2-5|-|-|TRBV27
CASSSTSIFQETQYF
TGTGCCAGCAGTTCAACCTCGATCTTCCAAGAGACCCAGTACTTC
>TRBJ1-2|-|TRBD1|TRBV6-5
CASRPGQGGYTF
TGTGCCAGCAGACCCGGACAGGGTGGCTACACCTTC
>TRBJ2-2|-|-|TRBV6-4
CASSDSWGRGNTGELFF
TGTGCCAGCAGTGACTCTTGGGGACGGGGAAACACCGGGGAGCTGTTTTTT
>TRBJ1-1|-|TRBD1|TRBV5-1
CASSLGDRDYRNTEAFF
TGCGCCAGCAGCTTGGGAGACAGGGACTATCGGAACACTGAAGCTTTCTTT
>TRBJ2-7|-|-|TRBV3-1/TRBV3-2
CASSQGSYEQYF
TGTGCCAGCAGCCAAGGGAGCTACGAGCAGTACTTC
>TRBJ1-3|many|-|TRBV6-5
CASSYGRESSGNTIYF
TGTGCCAGCAGTTACGGTCGAGAATCCTCTGGAAACACCATATATTTT
>TRBJ1-2|-|TRBD1|TRBV7-8
CASSYLGQGLYGYTF
TGTGCCAGCAGCTACTTAGGACAGGGTCTCTACGGCTACACCTTC
>TRBJ2-1|-|TRBD2|TRBV7-9
CASSLDGGRAGEQFF
TGTGCCAGCAGCTTAGATGGCGGGAGAGCGGGTGAGCAGTTCTTC
>TRBJ1-2|-|-|TRBV2
CASIRNSALVGGYTF
TGTGCCAGCATAAGGAATTCGGCACTAGTCGGTGGCTACACCTTC
>TRBJ2-1|-|TRBD1|TRBV5-6
CASSSAGGAYNEQFF
TGTGCCAGCAGCTCAGCAGGGGGCGCGTACAATGAGCAGTTCTTC
>TRBJ2-7|-|-|TRBV27
CASSPSPIRYEQYF
TGTGCCAGCAGTCCCTCCCCGATCCGGTACGAGCAGTACTTC
>TRBJ2-5|-|TRBD2|TRBV29-1
CSVGAGGGQETQYF
TGCAGCGTTGGGGCGGGAGGCGGCCAAGAGACCCAGTACTTC
>TRBJ1-2|-|TRBD1|TRBV19
CASSSLGTGGYGYTF
TGTGCCAGTAGTTCGCTCGGGACAGGGGGCTATGGCTACACCTTC
>TRBJ1-2|-|TRBD1|TRBV6-5
CASSTNRGSYGYTF
TGTGCCAGCAGTACCAACAGGGGTAGCTATGGCTACACCTTC
>TRBJ1-2|-|-|TRBV11-2
CASSPGLSNYGYTF
TGTGCCAGCAGTCCAGGGTTGTCGAACTATGGCTACACCTTC
>TRBJ1-3|-|-|TRBV10-3
CAISEGNRRYSSGTIYF
TGTGCCATCAGTGAGGGGAACAGGCGCTATAGTAGTGGTACCATATATTTT